These 12 T cell receptor beta chains were sequenced from one sample in a study of cytomegalovirus exposure and HLA in healthy donors. PCR involved 60 Vbeta and 13 Jbeta primers. The repertoire was sequenced with immunoSEQ multiplex PCR; TCRdb's copy has only in-frame clones and lacks some. This repertoire shows some 170,000 clones, about 71% found once; its top ten account for approximately 3%. Source material: PBMCs. Receptors originate from a woman under 40 in good health and CMV-seronegative.

This chain links TRBV9 with TRBJ2-5, with 8 bases aligning to TRBD2. With V trimmed by 6 bases and J by 2 bases, 9 bases remained unmatched. In germline, CDR1 is SGDLS, CDR2 YYNGEE. The CDR3 length is 15 residues. The CDR3 bases are TGTGCCAGCATCCCGACTAGCGAAGCTCAAGAGACCCAGTACTTC. It is translated as CASIPTSEAQETQYF.

This chain joins TRBV6-6 and TRBJ2-2, with 13 bases lining up with TRBD2. CDR3 length equals 16 residues. Trimming took 2 bases from V and 3 from J; bases not matched to a gene: 0. Germline assignment: CDR1 MNHNY and CDR2 SVGAGI (reference sequence). The CDR3 DNA follows: TGTGCCAGCAGTTACGGACTAGCGGGAGACACCGGGGAGCTGTTTTTT. Translated: CASSYGLAGDTGELFF.

This clone was found a few times. V and J are TRBV7-2 and TRBJ2-7, with 7 bases matching TRBD2. Germline trimming cut 5 bases from V and 2 bases from J; bases unmatched to any gene: 6. Germline assignment: CDR1 SGHTA and CDR2 FQGNSA. The CDR3 runs to 14 residues. CDR3 sequence reads: CASSPKRGPYEQYF. CDR3 nucleotides: TGTGCCAGCAGCCCGAAGCGGGGACCCTACGAGCAGTACTTC.

The chain combines TRBV7-3 with TRBJ2-7; 7 bases are a match to TRBD1. The CDR3 runs 14 residues. J lost 1 base, V lost 5 bases, and 5 bases had no gene match. In germline, CDR1 is SGHTA, CDR2 FQGTGA. CDR3: CASSLDRVSYEQYF. For the CDR3, the DNA is TGTGCCAGCAGCCTCGACAGGGTATCCTACGAGCAGTACTTC.

This clone was counted once. V usage is TRBV19 and J usage is TRBJ2-5; 13 nucleotides align to TRBD2. This CDR3 contains 18 residues. V dropped 2 bases and J dropped 1; count of bases not matched to a gene: 7. Germline CDR1 reads LNHDA; CDR2 reads SQIVND (reference sequence). DNA of the CDR3: TGTGCCAGTAGTATAAGGACTAGCGGGAGAGGGGGCCAAGAGACCCAGTACTTC. Amino acids: CASSIRTSGRGGQETQYF.

J is TRBJ1-6 and V is TRBV5-8, with 9 bases aligning to TRBD1. CDR3 length: 15 amino acids. V shed 3 bases and J 9 bases; nucleotides not matched to a gene: 7. Germline CDR1 SGHTS, CDR2 YDEGEE. CDR3 coding DNA: TGTGCCAGCAGCTCACAGGGGGCGGGGATTTCACCCCTCCACTTT. It codes for CASSSQGAGISPLHF. Combining the CDR3 with reference TRBV5-8 and TRBJ1-6 gives the whole variable domain EAGVTQSPTHLIKTRGQQATLRCSPISGHTSVYWYQQALGLGLQFLLWYDEGEERNRGNFPPRFSGRQFPNYSSELNVNALELEDSALYLCASSSQGAGISPLHFGNGTRLTVT.

This clone appeared a few times. This sequence joins TRBV19 and TRBJ2-7; 7 positions agree with TRBD1. Germline V lookup: CDR1 LNHDA, CDR2 SQIVND (reference sequence). J gave up 0 bases and V 7 bases, and 6 bases lay outside the gene matches. The CDR3 extends over 14 amino acids. CDR3 in amino acids: CASNDRVTSYEQYF. DNA for the CDR3: TGTGCCAGTAACGACAGGGTGACCTCCTACGAGCAGTACTTC.

The V and J genes are TRBV7-9 and TRBJ2-7; no clear D. V was cut by 5 bases and J by 1 base, with 6 bases left in between. This CDR3 has 12 amino acids. Germline-derived CDR1 and CDR2 are SEHNR and FQNEAQ (reference sequence). The CDR3 nucleotides read TGTGCCAGCAGCAAACATTCCTACGAGCAGTACTTC. Amino acid sequence: CASSKHSYEQYF.

In its sample, this clone was seen a few times. The rearrangement links TRBV18 to TRBJ1-2, with D perhaps matching TRBD1 (6 bases). Germline lookup yields CDR1 KGHSH and CDR2 LQKENI. V lost 2 bases and J lost 0, with 10 bases in between. This CDR3 region has 15 residues. DNA for the CDR3: TGTGCCAGCTCACCAGGCACAGGGACTAACTATGGCTACACCTTC. Amino acids: CASSPGTGTNYGYTF.

The V and J genes are TRBV5-1 and TRBJ1-5; TRBD1 matches at 8 bases. V lost 1 base and J lost 6; bases outside the gene matches: 9. Germline CDR1 SGHRS, CDR2 YFSETQ. The CDR3 is made up of 16 amino acids. Written as DNA, the CDR3 is TGCGCCAGCAGCTTGACGGGGCCAGGGGGCTCTCAGCCCCAGCATTTT. Protein product: CASSLTGPGGSQPQHF.

V and J are TRBV27 and TRBJ2-3; D is ambiguous. The V and J ends lost 8 bases and 4 bases respectively, with 4 bases between them. Germline CDR1 reads MNHEY; CDR2 reads SMNVEV (reference sequence). The CDR3 has 10 amino acids. In nucleotides, the CDR3 is TGTGCCAGCGTCTCAGATACGCAGTATTTT. Its protein is CASVSDTQYF.

The V gene is TRBV7-6, the J gene TRBJ2-7; 11 bases align to TRBD1. V lost 5 bases to trimming and J lost 3 bases; unmatched junction nucleotides: 6. The CDR3 runs to 15 residues. The V gene's germline CDR1 is SGHVS and CDR2 FNYEAQ. The DNA for the CDR3 is TGTGCCAGCAGCCTCGGGACAGGGGGTATCTACGAGCAGTACTTC. Encoded protein: CASSLGTGGIYEQYF.